The entry that follows covers one T cell receptor (beta chain) sequence. Its specificity is not known. This entry belongs to a study of cytomegalovirus exposure and HLA in healthy donors. Findings and limits, study-wide: The authors assumed roughly uniform sequencing depth across donors for presence/absence analyses.

The J segment lost 8 bases and the V segment lost 2 bases, leaving 10 bases of the junction unmatched. CDR3 length equals 16 residues. CDR1 is MNHEY, CDR2 SVGAGI, per germline. 60 Vbeta and 13 Jbeta primers were used in PCR. The protocol was immunoSEQ multiplex PCR, while the TCRdb copy is restricted to in-frame clones and leaves out a portion. Its listing shows tens of thousands of clones. This clonotype was sampled from a man aged 25 to 40 in good health and CMV-seronegative. Source material: PBMCs. V is TRBV6-5 and J is TRBJ2-1, with TRBD2 identical over 9 bases. The CDR3 region is CASSYVGLAGRDEQFF. DNA of the CDR3: TGTGCCAGCAGTTACGTTGGTCTAGCGGGACGAGATGAGCAGTTCTTC.